This entry is about one T cell receptor (beta chain). Its target antigen remains unknown. One base away there is no much larger clone; base qualities are not given. This entry is derived from a study of cytomegalovirus exposure and HLA in healthy donors (dated by TCRdb to about 2017). About the investigation overall: According to a later analysis, the roughly 130 validation repertoires were produced on the same platform as the 600 to 850 repertoires of the first cohort. A separate validation cohort of approximately 130 different subjects was used in addition to the approximately 700-subject first cohort. The aim of the study was to test whether cataloging public T cell receptors could identify signatures of past pathogen exposure. High-throughput TCR immunosequencing, statistical association of individual TCRs with disease status, and machine learning were combined to predict cytomegalovirus infection status.

Library preparation used the immunoSEQ multiplex PCR assay. On the authors' methods: To diagnose cytomegalovirus status from the catalog of TCR beta chain sequences, a statistical classification framework was built. TCRdb obtained this table from immuneACCESS and retained in-frame rearrangements with V and J assigned. These tables miss some clones; where compared with another copy, unresolved V genes account for less than half of the shortfall, and the remainder is unexplained. The DNA was the basis for D and trimming; V, J and clone size are from that table. This sample lists about 360,000 clones; roughly 90% were detected once. The top ten hold roughly 0.83% of the sample. Here is what the overall study found, with its caveats: The authors suggested that the approach could potentially be extended to other disease states and immunological phenotypes. A later analysis found that TCRs clustered in the first cohort also tended to co-occur in the roughly 120 validation repertoires, with approximately 95% of cluster scores above 0. A few of the identified cytomegalovirus-associated TCR beta chains were confirmed in vitro to be specific for cytomegalovirus antigens. Most TCR sequences were observed very rarely across donors, whereas some public TCRs were present in many individuals. All 120 or so repertoires were used to score co-occurrence in the validation cohort in a later analysis, because that analysis had no HLA typing for the cohort. The study gave a list of under 200 TCR beta chains associated with cytomegalovirus. In both the original and validation cohorts, the classifier was reported to diagnose cytomegalovirus status with high specificity and sensitivity.

Donors formed part of the validation cohort, which comprised 95 to 150 subjects and was distinct from the first cohort of under 800 subjects. CDR1 and CDR2 are read off the germline V gene as SNHLY and FYNNEI. Inclusive of the bounding cysteine and phenylalanine, the CDR3 is 15 residues long. The read is trimmed to its CDR3 DNA, 45 bases read in frame from base 1. V has 6 bases trimmed and J has 4 bases trimmed; junction bases matching no gene number 7. This TCR derives from a woman younger than 30 in good health and CMV-seronegative. The chain uses TRBV2 and TRBJ2-5; 11 bases in the junction line up with TRBD1. Sequenced input: PBMCs. The CDR3 region has the sequence CASRRTGGIGETQYF. The DNA sequence follows: TGTGCCAGCAGAAGGACAGGGGGCATAGGAGAGACCCAGTACTTC.